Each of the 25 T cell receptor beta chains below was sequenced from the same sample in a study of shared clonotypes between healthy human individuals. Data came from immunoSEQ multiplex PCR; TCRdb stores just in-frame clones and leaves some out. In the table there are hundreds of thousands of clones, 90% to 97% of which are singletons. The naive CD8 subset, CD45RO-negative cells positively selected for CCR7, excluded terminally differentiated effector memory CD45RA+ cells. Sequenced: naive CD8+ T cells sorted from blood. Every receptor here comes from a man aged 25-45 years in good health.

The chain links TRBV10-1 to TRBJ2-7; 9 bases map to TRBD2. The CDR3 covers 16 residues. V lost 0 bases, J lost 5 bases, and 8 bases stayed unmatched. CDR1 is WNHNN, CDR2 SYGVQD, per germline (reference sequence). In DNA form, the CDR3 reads TGCGCCAGCAGTGAGTCGCCTAGCGGGATCCTCGACGAGCAGTACTTC. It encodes CASSESPSGILDEQYF.

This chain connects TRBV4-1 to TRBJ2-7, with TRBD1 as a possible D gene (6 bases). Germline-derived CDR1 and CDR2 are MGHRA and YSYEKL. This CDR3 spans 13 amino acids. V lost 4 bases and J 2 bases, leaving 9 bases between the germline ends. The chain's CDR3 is CASSPDSTYEQYF. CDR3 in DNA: TGCGCCAGCAGCCCGGACAGTACCTACGAGCAGTACTTC.

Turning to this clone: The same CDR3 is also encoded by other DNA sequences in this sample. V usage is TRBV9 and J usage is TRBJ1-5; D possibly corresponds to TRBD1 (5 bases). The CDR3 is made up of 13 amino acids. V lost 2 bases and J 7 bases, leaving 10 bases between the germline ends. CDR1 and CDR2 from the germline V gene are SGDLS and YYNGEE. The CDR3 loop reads CASSVGGGQPQHF. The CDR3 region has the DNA TGTGCCAGCAGCGTTGGGGGAGGCCAGCCCCAGCATTTT.

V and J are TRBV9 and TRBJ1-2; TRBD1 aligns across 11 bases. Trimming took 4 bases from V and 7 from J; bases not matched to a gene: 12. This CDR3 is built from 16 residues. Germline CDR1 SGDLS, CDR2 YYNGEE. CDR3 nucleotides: TGTGCCAGCAGCCTGAGATTCACCGGGACAGGGGGTGGCTACACCTTC. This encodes CASSLRFTGTGGGYTF.

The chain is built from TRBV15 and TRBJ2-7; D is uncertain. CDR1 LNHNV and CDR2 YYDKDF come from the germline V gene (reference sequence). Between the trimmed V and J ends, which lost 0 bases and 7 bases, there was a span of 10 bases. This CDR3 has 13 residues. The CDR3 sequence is CATSREPSPEQYF. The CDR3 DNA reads TGTGCCACCAGCAGAGAACCATCCCCGGAGCAGTACTTC.

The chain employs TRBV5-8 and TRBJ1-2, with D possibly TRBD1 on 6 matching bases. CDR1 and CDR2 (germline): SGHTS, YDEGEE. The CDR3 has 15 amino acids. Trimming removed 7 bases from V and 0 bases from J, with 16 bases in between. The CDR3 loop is CASEGRDTTNYGYTF. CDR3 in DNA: TGTGCCAGCGAGGGTCGGGACACCACTAACTATGGCTACACCTTC.

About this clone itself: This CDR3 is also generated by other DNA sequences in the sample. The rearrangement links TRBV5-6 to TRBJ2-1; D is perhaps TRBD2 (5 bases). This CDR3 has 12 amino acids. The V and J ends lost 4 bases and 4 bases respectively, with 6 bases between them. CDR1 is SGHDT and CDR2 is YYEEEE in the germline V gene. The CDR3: CASSRTYNEQFF. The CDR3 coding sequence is TGTGCCAGCAGCAGGACTTACAATGAGCAGTTCTTC.

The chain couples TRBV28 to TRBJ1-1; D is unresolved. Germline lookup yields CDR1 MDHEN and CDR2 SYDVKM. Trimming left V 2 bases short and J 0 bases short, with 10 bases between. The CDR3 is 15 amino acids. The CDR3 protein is CASSLGVPLNTEAFF. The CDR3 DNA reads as TGTGCCAGCAGTTTAGGCGTGCCTCTGAACACTGAAGCTTTCTTT.

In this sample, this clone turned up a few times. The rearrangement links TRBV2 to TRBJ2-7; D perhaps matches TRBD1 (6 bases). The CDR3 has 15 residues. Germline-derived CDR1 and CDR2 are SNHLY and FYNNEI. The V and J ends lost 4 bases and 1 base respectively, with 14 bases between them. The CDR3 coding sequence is TGTGCCAGCAGTGCAGGTCAGGGGACATCCTACGAGCAGTACTTC. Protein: CASSAGQGTSYEQYF.

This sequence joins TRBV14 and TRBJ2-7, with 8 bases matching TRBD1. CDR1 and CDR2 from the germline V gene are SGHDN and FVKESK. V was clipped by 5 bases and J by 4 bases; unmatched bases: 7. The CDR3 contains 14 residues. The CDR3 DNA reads TGTGCCAGCAGCACCCGGGACAGGATATACGAGCAGTACTTC. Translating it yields CASSTRDRIYEQYF.

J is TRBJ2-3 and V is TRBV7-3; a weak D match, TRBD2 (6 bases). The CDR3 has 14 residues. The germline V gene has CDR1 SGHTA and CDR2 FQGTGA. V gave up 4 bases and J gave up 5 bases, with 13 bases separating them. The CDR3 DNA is TGTGCCAGCAGCTCGGCTAGCGTAGGAGATACGCAGTATTTT. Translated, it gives CASSSASVGDTQYF.

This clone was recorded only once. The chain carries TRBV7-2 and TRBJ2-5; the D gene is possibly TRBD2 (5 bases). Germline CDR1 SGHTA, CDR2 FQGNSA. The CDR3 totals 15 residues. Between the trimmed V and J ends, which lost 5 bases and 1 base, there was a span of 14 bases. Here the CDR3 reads CASSHGPGGQETQYF. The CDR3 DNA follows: TGTGCCAGCAGCCACGGTCCCGGAGGCCAAGAGACCCAGTACTTC. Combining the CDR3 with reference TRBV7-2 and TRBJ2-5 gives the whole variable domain GAGVSQSPSNKVTEKGKDVELRCDPISGHTALYWYRQSLGQGLEFLIYFQGNSAPDKSGLPSDRFSAERTGGSVSTLTIQRTQQEDSAVYLCASSHGPGGQETQYFGPGTRLLVL.

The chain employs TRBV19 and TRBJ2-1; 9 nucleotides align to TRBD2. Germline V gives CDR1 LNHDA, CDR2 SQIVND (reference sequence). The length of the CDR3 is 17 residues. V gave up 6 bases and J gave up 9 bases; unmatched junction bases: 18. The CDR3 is CASRTLGRGTSNGEQFF. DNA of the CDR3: TGTGCCAGTAGAACTCTGGGCAGGGGGACTAGCAACGGTGAGCAGTTCTTC.

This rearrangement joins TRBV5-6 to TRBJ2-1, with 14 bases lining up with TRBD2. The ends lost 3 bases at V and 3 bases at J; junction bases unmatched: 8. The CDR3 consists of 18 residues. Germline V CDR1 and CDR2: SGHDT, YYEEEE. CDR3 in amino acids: CASSSGLAGEGDYNEQFF. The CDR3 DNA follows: TGTGCCAGCAGCTCGGGACTAGCGGGAGAGGGGGACTACAATGAGCAGTTCTTC. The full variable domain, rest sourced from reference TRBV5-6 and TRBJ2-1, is DAGVTQSPTHLIKTRGQQVTLRCSPKSGHDTVSWYQQALGQGPQFIFQYYEEEERQRGNFPDRFSGHQFPNYSSELNVNALLLGDSALYLCASSSGLAGEGDYNEQFFGPGTRLTVL.

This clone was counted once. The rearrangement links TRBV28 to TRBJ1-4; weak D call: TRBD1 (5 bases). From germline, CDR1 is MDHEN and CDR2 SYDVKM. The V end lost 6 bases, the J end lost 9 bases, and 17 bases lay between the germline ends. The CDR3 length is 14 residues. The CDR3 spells CASRSDGGGKKLFF. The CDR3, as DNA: TGTGCCAGCAGATCGGACGGGGGGGGTAAAAAACTGTTTTTT.

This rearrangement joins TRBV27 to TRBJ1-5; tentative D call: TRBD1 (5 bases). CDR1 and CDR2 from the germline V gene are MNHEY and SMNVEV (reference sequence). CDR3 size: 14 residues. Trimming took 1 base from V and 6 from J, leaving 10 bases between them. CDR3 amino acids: CASSLLAGRQPQHF. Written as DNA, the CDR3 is TGTGCCAGCAGTTTATTAGCAGGGCGTCAGCCCCAGCATTTT.

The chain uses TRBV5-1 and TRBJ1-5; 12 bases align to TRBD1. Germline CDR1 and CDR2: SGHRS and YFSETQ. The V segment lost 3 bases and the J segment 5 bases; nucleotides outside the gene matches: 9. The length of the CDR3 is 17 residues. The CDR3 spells CASSYGPGQGADQPQHF. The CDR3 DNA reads TGCGCCAGCAGCTACGGTCCGGGACAGGGGGCGGATCAGCCCCAGCATTTT.

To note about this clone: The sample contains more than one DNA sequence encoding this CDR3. In DNA form, the CDR3 reads TGTGCCAGCAGCTTAGCGAGCACAGATACGCAGTATTTT. This codes for CASSLASTDTQYF. The gene calls are TRBV7-6 and TRBJ2-3; D uncertain. Between the trimmed V and J ends, which lost 0 bases and 0 bases, there was a span of 1 base. This CDR3 comprises 13 residues. In germline, CDR1 is SGHVS, CDR2 FNYEAQ.

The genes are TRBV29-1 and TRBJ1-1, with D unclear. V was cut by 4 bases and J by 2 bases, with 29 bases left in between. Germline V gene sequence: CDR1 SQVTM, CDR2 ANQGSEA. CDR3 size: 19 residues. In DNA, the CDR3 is TGCAGCGTTGGGGTTTGGCAGCCGACTCAATACGGGTTAAACACTGAAGCTTTCTTT. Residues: CSVGVWQPTQYGLNTEAFF. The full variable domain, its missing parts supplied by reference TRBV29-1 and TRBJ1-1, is SAVISQKPSRDICQRGTSLTIQCQVDSQVTMMFWYRQQPGQSLTLIATANQGSEATYESGFVIDKFPISRPNLTFSTLTVSNMSPEDSSIYLCSVGVWQPTQYGLNTEAFFGQGTRLTVV.

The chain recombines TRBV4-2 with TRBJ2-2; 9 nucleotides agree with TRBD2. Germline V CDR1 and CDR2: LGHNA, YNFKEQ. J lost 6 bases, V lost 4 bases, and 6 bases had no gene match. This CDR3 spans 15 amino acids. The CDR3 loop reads CASSPGLAGPGELFF. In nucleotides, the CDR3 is TGTGCCAGCAGCCCGGGACTAGCTGGGCCCGGGGAGCTGTTTTTT.

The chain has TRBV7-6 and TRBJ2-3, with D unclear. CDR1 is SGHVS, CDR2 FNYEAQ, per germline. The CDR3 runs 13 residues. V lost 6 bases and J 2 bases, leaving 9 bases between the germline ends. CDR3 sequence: CASSSHPTDTQYF. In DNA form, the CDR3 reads TGTGCCAGCAGTTCCCACCCCACAGATACGCAGTATTTT.

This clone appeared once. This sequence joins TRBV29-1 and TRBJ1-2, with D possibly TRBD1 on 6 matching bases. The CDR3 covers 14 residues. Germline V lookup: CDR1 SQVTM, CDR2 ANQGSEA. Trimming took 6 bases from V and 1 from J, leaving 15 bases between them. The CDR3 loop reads CSVILDSSNYGYTF. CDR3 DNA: TGCAGCGTAATCTTGGACAGCAGTAACTATGGCTACACCTTC.

The CDR3 region has the DNA TGTGCCTGGAGGGACAGGAGAAGCTCTTACTCCTACGAGCAGTACTTC. Amino acids: CAWRDRRSSYSYEQYF. The chain joins TRBV30 to TRBJ2-7; 7 bases map to TRBD1. This CDR3 spans 16 amino acids. Germline values: CDR1 GTSNPN, CDR2 SVGIG (reference sequence). Trimming took 3 bases from V and 0 from J; bases not matched to a gene: 11.

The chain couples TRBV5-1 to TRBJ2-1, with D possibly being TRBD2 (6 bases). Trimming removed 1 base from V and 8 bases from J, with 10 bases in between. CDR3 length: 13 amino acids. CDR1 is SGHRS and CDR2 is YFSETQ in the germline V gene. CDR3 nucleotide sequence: TGCGCCAGCAGCTTGCCTAGCGCACATGAGCAGTTCTTC. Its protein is CASSLPSAHEQFF.

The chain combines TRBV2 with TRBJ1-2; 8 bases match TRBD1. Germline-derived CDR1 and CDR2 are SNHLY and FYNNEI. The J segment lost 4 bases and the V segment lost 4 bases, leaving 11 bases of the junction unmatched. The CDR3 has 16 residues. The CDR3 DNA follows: TGTGCCAGCAGTGCCCCTAGACAGGGGCAGTCCTATGGCTACACCTTC. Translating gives CASSAPRQGQSYGYTF.